The rows below give T cell receptor beta chains drawn from one sample of a study of cytomegalovirus exposure and HLA in healthy donors. Profiled with immunoSEQ multiplex PCR; TCRdb holds only in-frame clones, not every one. The sample has around 180,000 clones, about 80% seen once. Sequencing was performed on PBMCs. These TCRs come from a woman under 30 in good health and CMV-seropositive. Each CDR3 is given with its conserved first and last residue. A D gene is named only where the DNA matches it firmly. Clone size is given for some rows only: seen once, a few or many times, or a class if the clone is expanded.

j_call | d_call | clone_size | v_call | cdr3_nt | cdr3_aa
TRBJ1-4 | TRBD1 | . | TRBV5-1 | TGCGCCAGCAGCTGGAGGACAGGGGAGGCTAATGAAAAACTGTTTTTT | CASSWRTGEANEKLFF
TRBJ2-3 | . | once | TRBV11-2 | TGTGCCAGCAGCTCCCCTAACACAGATACGCAGTATTTT | CASSSPNTDTQYF
TRBJ2-5 | TRBD1 | . | TRBV5-1 | TGCGCCAGCAGTTCCGGGACAGGGGTGTATGCGGAGACCCAGTACTTC | CASSSGTGVYAETQYF
TRBJ2-7 | . | . | TRBV27 | TGTGCCAGCAGTTTATCCGACAGCTTCTACGAGCAGTACTTC | CASSLSDSFYEQYF
TRBJ1-2 | TRBD1 | . | TRBV4-3 | TGCGCCAGCAGCCAATCGGCCCAGCGGACAGGGAATGGCTACACCTTC | CASSQSAQRTGNGYTF
TRBJ2-3 | TRBD2 | . | TRBV9 | TGTGCCAGCAGCCCAGACAGACTAGCGGGGGGATTTAGCACAGATACGCAGTATTTT | CASSPDRLAGGFSTDTQYF
TRBJ2-2 | . | . | TRBV4-1 | TGCGCCAGCAGCCAACAGGGGGCGGGGGCCGGGGAGCTGTTTTTT | CASSQQGAGAGELFF
TRBJ1-5 | TRBD1 | . | TRBV28 | TGTGCCAGCAGTTTTGGCAGGGGGTATCAGCCCCAGCATTTT | CASSFGRGYQPQHF
TRBJ2-7 | . | . | TRBV4-1 | TGCGCCAGCAGCCAAGGAGGAGACAGTGTCTACGAGCAGTACTTC | CASSQGGDSVYEQYF
TRBJ2-7 | . | . | TRBV19 | TGTGCCAGTAGTGGATGGGGGGAGGCGTACGAGCAGTACTTC | CASSGWGEAYEQYF
TRBJ2-3 | . | . | TRBV7-2 | TGTGCCAGCAGCCCTTCCCGCAGCGCAGGGATGGAAGGTACGCAGTATTTT | CASSPSRSAGMEGTQYF
TRBJ1-4 | . | . | TRBV2 | TGTGCCAGCAGGTTGACAGGCGTTAATGAAAAACTGTTTTTT | CASRLTGVNEKLFF
TRBJ2-1 | TRBD1 | . | TRBV6-1 | TGTGCCAGCCAGGGGGCGATAAATGAGCAGTTCTTC | CASQGAINEQFF
TRBJ1-5 | . | . | TRBV4-2 | TGTGCCAGCAGCCAAGATGGCTCACAGCCCCAGCATTTT | CASSQDGSQPQHF
TRBJ2-2 | TRBD2 | . | TRBV11-2 | TGTGCCAGCAGCTCTAGAGCCGGGACTAGCGGGAACACCGGGGAGCTGTTTTTT | CASSSRAGTSGNTGELFF
TRBJ2-5 | TRBD1 | . | TRBV19 | TGTGCCAGTAGTCCTAGCAGGGGGCGCATAGAGACCCAGTACTTC | CASSPSRGRIETQYF
TRBJ1-1 | . | . | TRBV6-5 | TGTGCCAGCAGCCGGGAGGCTACGAACACTGAAGCTTTCTTT | CASSREATNTEAFF
TRBJ2-2 | . | . | TRBV4-2 | TGTGCCAGCAGCCAAGTAAATGAGGGGGAGCTGTTTTTT | CASSQVNEGELFF
TRBJ2-3 | . | once | TRBV11-2 | TGTGCCAGCAGCTTTTCCTCTAGCACAGATACGCAGTATTTT | CASSFSSSTDTQYF
TRBJ1-2 | . | . | TRBV6-1 | TGTGCCAGCAGTTCTAGGGGTGAGATCTATGGCTACACCTTC | CASSSRGEIYGYTF
TRBJ2-5 | . | . | TRBV5-6 | TGTGCCAGCAGCTTGGGGTCGGGGTGGGAGACCCAGTACTTC | CASSLGSGWETQYF
TRBJ2-5 | TRBD2 | . | TRBV11-3 | TGTGCCAGCAGCTTAGGGACTAGCGGGGCCGGAGAGACCCAGTACTTC | CASSLGTSGAGETQYF
TRBJ2-3 | . | . | TRBV10-3 | TGTGCCATCAGTGAGCCTCCCACAGATACGCAGTATTTT | CAISEPPTDTQYF
TRBJ1-4 | . | . | TRBV5-1 | TGCGCCAGCAGCTTGGGCGGCGGGGGGGTTTTTGAAAAACTGTTTTTT | CASSLGGGGVFEKLFF
TRBJ2-3 | . | . | TRBV19 | TGTGCCAGTAGTACCCCCCGTAGAACCACAGATACGCAGTATTTT | CASSTPRRTTDTQYF
TRBJ1-2 | . | few | TRBV27 | TGTGCCAGCAGTTTCGGGATAAACTATGGCTACACCTTC | CASSFGINYGYTF
TRBJ2-2 | . | . | TRBV7-9 | TGTGCCAGCAGCCAGACCGGGGAGCTGTTTTTT | CASSQTGELFF
TRBJ1-2 | . | . | TRBV6-1 | TGTGCCAGTAAATACCAGGGATCCAGGTATGGCTACACCTTC | CASKYQGSRYGYTF
TRBJ2-1 | TRBD2 | once | TRBV30 | TGTGCGTACTCAGCGGGGGTCCCTTACAATGAGCAGTTCTTC | CAYSAGVPYNEQFF
TRBJ2-3 | TRBD2 | . | TRBV9 | TGTGCCAGCAGCGTAGGGACTAGCGGGGGCCTCACAGATACGCAGTATTTT | CASSVGTSGGLTDTQYF
TRBJ2-1 | TRBD2 | . | TRBV2 | TGTGCCAGCAGTGACACGTTTAAGCGGGGGGGACTCAATGAGCAGTTCTTC | CASSDTFKRGGLNEQFF
TRBJ1-5 | TRBD1 | . | TRBV4-1 | TGCGCCAGCAGCCAAAGACAGGGAAGGGTTAATGATCAGCCCCAGCATTTT | CASSQRQGRVNDQPQHF
TRBJ2-7 | . | . | TRBV4-1 | TGCGCCAGCAGCCAGACGGGGGTATCGAGCGAGCAGTACTTC | CASSQTGVSSEQYF
TRBJ2-7 | TRBD2 | . | TRBV5-4 | TGTGCCAGCAGCTTGTGGGCTAGCGGGGGTGGTGAGCAGTACTTC | CASSLWASGGGEQYF
TRBJ1-5 | . | few | TRBV19 | TGTGCCAGTAGTTATAAATATCAGCCCCAGCATTTT | CASSYKYQPQHF
TRBJ1-2 | TRBD1 | . | TRBV5-5 | TGTGCCAGCAGCTTGGGGGGGGGACAGGAACCCAACTATGGCTACACCTTC | CASSLGGGQEPNYGYTF
TRBJ2-5 | TRBD2 | . | TRBV4-3 | TGCGCCAGCAGCGCAGGACTAGCGGGGGGAGTAGAGACCCAGTACTTC | CASSAGLAGGVETQYF
TRBJ1-6 | . | . | TRBV5-1 | TGCGCCAGCAGCCTGAGTAATTCACCCCTCCACTTT | CASSLSNSPLHF
TRBJ1-1 | . | . | TRBV18 | TGTGCCAGCTCACCAAGGAGCAGAGAGAACACTGAAGCTTTCTTT | CASSPRSRENTEAFF
TRBJ2-5 | TRBD2 | . | TRBV6-5 | TGTGCCAGCACATATACTAGCGGCCAAGAGACCCAGTACTTC | CASTYTSGQETQYF
TRBJ2-5 | TRBD2 | . | TRBV6-5 | TGTGCCAGTAGCGGGGCCCAAGAGACCCAGTACTTC | CASSGAQETQYF
TRBJ2-1 | TRBD2 | few | TRBV5-4 | TGTGCCAGCAGCCCCCGACTAGCGGGGGACTCTGAGCAGTTCTTC | CASSPRLAGDSEQFF